The clone carrying this T cell receptor beta chain showed up just a few times. What it binds is unknown. The source of the sample is a study of T-cell memory formation after mild COVID-19. Germline V gene data show CDR1 as MDHEN and CDR2 as SYDVKM. Trimming shortened V by 6 bases and J by 4 bases, and 18 bases separated the two germline ends. The CDR3 consists of 15 residues. From 5'RACE with constant-segment primers came TCR alpha and TCR beta cDNA libraries that carried sample barcodes and UMIs. A single record per CDR3 protein comes from TCRdb applying MiXCR to the 5' RACE reads. The table records about 340,000 distinct CDR3 sequences, less than 25% of them present only once. Study-wide results and caveats: Clones that contracted clustered mainly in CM and EM if CD4+ and in EMRA if CD8+. While clones contracting from day 15 to 85 were balanced between CD4 and CD8, later expanders leaned CD4+. Pre-infection memory showed some responding clones, and this suggested that cross-reactive memory joined.

The sequenced sample consisted of PBMCs or a T cell subset sorted from them (not recorded which). The sequence was obtained from a young man who had mild COVID-19 (a few samples of this study predate the infection). Cell type and time point are not known. This chain connects TRBV28 to TRBJ1-1; TRBD1 might be the D (6 bases). For the CDR3, the DNA is TGTGCCAGCAGCCCGCATACAGGGTTTGGCACTGAAGCTTTCTTT. Amino acid sequence: CASSPHTGFGTEAFF.